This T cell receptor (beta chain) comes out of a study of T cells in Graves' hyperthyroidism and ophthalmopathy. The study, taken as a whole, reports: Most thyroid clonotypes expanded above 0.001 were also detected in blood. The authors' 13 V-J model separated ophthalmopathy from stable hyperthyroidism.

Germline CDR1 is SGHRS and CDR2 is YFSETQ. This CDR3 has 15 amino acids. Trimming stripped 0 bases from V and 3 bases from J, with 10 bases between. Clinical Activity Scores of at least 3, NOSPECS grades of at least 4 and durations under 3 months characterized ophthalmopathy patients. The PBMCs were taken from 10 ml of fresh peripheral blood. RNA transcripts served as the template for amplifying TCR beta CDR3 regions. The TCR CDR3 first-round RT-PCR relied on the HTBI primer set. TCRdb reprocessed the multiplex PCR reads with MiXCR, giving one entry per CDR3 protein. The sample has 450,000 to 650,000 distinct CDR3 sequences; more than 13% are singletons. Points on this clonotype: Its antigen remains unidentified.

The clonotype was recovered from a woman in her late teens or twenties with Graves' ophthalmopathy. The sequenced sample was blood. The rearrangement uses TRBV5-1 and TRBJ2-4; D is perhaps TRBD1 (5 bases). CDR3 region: CASSLGVGVKNIQYF. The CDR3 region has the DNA TGCGCCAGCAGCTTGGGGGTAGGGGTCAAAAACATTCAGTACTTC.